This T cell receptor (beta chain) stems from a study of blood T cells in healthy people across ages. The wider study: Roughly one uniquely barcoded beta molecule per two T cells was captured. Study observations and caveats: The study regarded diversity estimates from one million T cells as underestimates. Unsorted PBMCs prevented conclusive naive versus antigen-experienced comparison.

The germline V gene has CDR1 MNHNS and CDR2 SASEGT. This CDR3 has 13 amino acids. Between the trimmed V and J ends, which lost 3 bases and 7 bases, there was a span of 7 bases. Details on this clonotype: Its antigen is unidentified.

The authors ran a second PCR of roughly 7 to 11 cycles using a sample-barcoded 5' primer and a J-beta primer mix. TCRdb re-analysed the 5' RACE reads in MiXCR, keeping a single row per CDR3 protein. The repertoire holds approximately 850,000 distinct CDR3 sequences, with about 62% as singletons. Extractions gave at least 5 micrograms of total RNA per sample. This chain links TRBV6-1 with TRBJ1-6, with D unclear. The sequenced sample was blood. The receptor's source is a man between 25 and 39 years old in good health. The CDR3 loop reads CASSDRENSPLHF. The CDR3 DNA follows: TGTGCCAGCAGTGATCGGGAGAATTCACCCCTCCACTTT.